The sample holds one count of the clone carrying this T cell receptor beta chain. Researchers ran the PCR with 60 Vbeta and 13 Jbeta primers. Sequencing was performed with immunoSEQ multiplex PCR; in TCRdb, only in-frame clones are kept and a portion is missing. The data show approximately 140,000 clones, 73% seen once. This sample was included in a study of cytomegalovirus exposure and HLA in healthy donors. Overall study context: There were about 85 million unique TCRs (from HLA-typed donors) in an early data release. Across 350 to 400 genotyped donors, about 86% landed in the Caucasian-associated ancestry cluster.

V gave up 4 bases and J gave up 0 bases; unmatched junction bases: 8. The CDR3 covers 16 residues. In germline, CDR1 is SGHVS, CDR2 FQNEAQ. The chain couples TRBV7-8 to TRBJ2-7; 8 positions agree with TRBD2. This clonotype originated in a human donor in good health. The source material was PBMCs. CDR3 sequence reads: CASSSGLAVSSYEQYF. For the CDR3, the DNA is TGTGCCAGCAGCTCCGGACTAGCCGTCAGCTCCTACGAGCAGTACTTC.